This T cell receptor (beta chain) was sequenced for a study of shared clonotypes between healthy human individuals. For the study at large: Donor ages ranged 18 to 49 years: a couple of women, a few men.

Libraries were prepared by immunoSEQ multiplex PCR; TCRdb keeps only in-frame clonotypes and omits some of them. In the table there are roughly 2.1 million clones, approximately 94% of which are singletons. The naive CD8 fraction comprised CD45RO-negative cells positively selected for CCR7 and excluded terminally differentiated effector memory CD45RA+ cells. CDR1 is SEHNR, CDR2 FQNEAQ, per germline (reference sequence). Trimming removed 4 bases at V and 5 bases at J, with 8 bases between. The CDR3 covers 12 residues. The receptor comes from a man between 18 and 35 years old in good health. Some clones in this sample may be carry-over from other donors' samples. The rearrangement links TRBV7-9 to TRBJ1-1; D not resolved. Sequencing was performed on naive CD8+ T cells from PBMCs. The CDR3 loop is CASSWRETEAFF. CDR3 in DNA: TGTGCCAGCAGCTGGAGAGAAACTGAAGCTTTCTTT.